This TCR beta chain derives from a study of human T cells and chemical hapten exposure. Study-wide background: After 6 days, upper back 0.01% DPC patch tests were scored.

Time point: patch test 3, about 24 weeks after DPC sensitization. The treatment denotes: therapeutic diphenylcyclopropenone sensitization with weekly scalp DPC. The germline V gene encodes CDR1 DFQATT and CDR2 SNEGSKA (reference sequence). The CDR3 consists of 15 residues. TCRdb re-called the RACE reads through MiXCR, storing one row per CDR3 protein. The sample lists 80,000 to 100,000 distinct CDR3 sequences; approximately 11% were seen once. At least ten counts were recorded for this clonotype. The receptor was isolated from a woman in her twenties or thirties with alopecia areata. Some clones in this sample may be carry-over from other donors' samples. This chain links TRBV20-1 with TRBJ2-1, with TRBD1 identical over 11 bases. Here the sequenced sample was whole blood, taken in connection with sensitization to the hapten diphenylcyclopropenone (DPC). The CDR3 spells CSWGRTGGFLGEQFF. The DNA of the CDR3 is TGCAGCTGGGGAAGGACAGGGGGCTTCTTAGGTGAGCAGTTCTTC.